A selection of T cell receptor beta chains follows, all from one sample in a study of PD-L1 blockade in urothelial cancer. The protocol was immunoSEQ multiplex PCR, while the TCRdb copy is restricted to in-frame clones and leaves out a portion. The sample has 70,000 to 100,000 clones, 80% to 85% seen once. Sequenced here: PBMCs, sampled around atezolizumab (anti-PD-L1) treatment. The receptors derive from a man aged 55 to 70 with urothelial cancer. Both conserved end residues are part of each CDR3. The D gene is left open where the match is weak. Not every row has a clone size; where given, it reads once, few, many or a size class.

>TRBJ1-5|TRBV9|-|-
TGTGCCAGCAGCGTAGCGGCGGAGAATCAGCCCCAGCATTTT
CASSVAAENQPQHF
>TRBJ2-2|TRBV7-3|-|TRBD2
TGTGCCAGCAGCGGTCTAGCGGGGGCGAGCACCGGGGAGCTGTTTTTT
CASSGLAGASTGELFF
>TRBJ2-3|TRBV5-1|-|TRBD2
TGCGCCAGCAGCATGCATAGCGGGGGGGCCAGGACAGATACGCAGTATTTT
CASSMHSGGARTDTQYF
>TRBJ2-5|TRBV27|-|-
TGTGCCAGCAGTTTTTCCTCGTTACGGGCGGGGATAGAAGAGACCCAGTACTTC
CASSFSSLRAGIEETQYF
>TRBJ1-1|TRBV7-6|-|-
TGTGCCAGCAGCTCGGGAGGGCACACTGAAGCTTTCTTT
CASSSGGHTEAFF
>TRBJ1-2|TRBV28|-|-
TGTGCCAGCAGATCCGGGACTTTAGGAGGCTACACCTTC
CASRSGTLGGYTF
>TRBJ1-2|TRBV5-6|-|TRBD1
TGTGCCAGCAGACCCGACAGGGCCGGAGGCTACACCTTC
CASRPDRAGGYTF
>TRBJ1-2|TRBV10-3|-|-
TGTGCCACGAAACCAGGGGCGGATGGCTACACCTTC
CATKPGADGYTF
>TRBJ2-7|TRBV7-8|-|-
TGTGCCAGCTTTCCTCAAGGAGATGGCAGACCCTACGAGCAGTACTTC
CASFPQGDGRPYEQYF
>TRBJ1-2|TRBV10-3|few|-
TGTGCCATCAGTGTAGGCGGAGTAGCTAACTATGGCTACACCTTC
CAISVGGVANYGYTF
>TRBJ2-7|TRBV18|-|-
TGTCTCGTCCTTTACGAGCAGTACTTC
CLVLYEQYF
>TRBJ2-7|TRBV6-6|-|-
TGTGCCAGCAGTAAGGGACAAGCAGGCTACGAGCAGTACTTC
CASSKGQAGYEQYF
>TRBJ1-3|TRBV5-1|-|-
TGCGCCAGCAGAACCACAAGCGATTTCTCTGGAAACACCATATATTTT
CASRTTSDFSGNTIYF
>TRBJ2-7|TRBV7-2|-|TRBD2
TGTGCCAGCAGCTTAGGGGCGGGAGGGCCTCAAGACGAGCAGTACTTC
CASSLGAGGPQDEQYF
>TRBJ2-6|TRBV7-9|-|-
TGTGCCAGCAGCGCCCAGAGCGGGTCAGGGGCCAACGTCCTGACTTTC
CASSAQSGSGANVLTF
>TRBJ1-2|TRBV19|-|TRBD1
TGTGCCAGTAGTATCCTAGGCGGGACAGGTGCTAACTATGGCTACACCTTC
CASSILGGTGANYGYTF
>TRBJ2-2|TRBV27|-|-
TGTGCCAGCAGTCGTAACACCGGGGAGCTGTTTTTT
CASSRNTGELFF
>TRBJ1-4|TRBV7-8|-|-
TGTGCCAGCGTGGGAGGGCTCAATGGCGAAAAACTGTTTTTT
CASVGGLNGEKLFF
>TRBJ2-1|TRBV6-4|once|-
TGTGCCAGCAGAGAAGGACAAAGCGACAAGCAGTTCTTC
CASREGQSDKQFF
>TRBJ1-2|TRBV28|-|TRBD1
TGTGCCAGCAGCTCAGGGACAGACTATGGCTACACCTTC
CASSSGTDYGYTF
>TRBJ1-1|TRBV27|-|TRBD1
TGTGCCAGCCGCTGGACAGGGGGGACTGAAGCTTTCTTT
CASRWTGGTEAFF
>TRBJ1-2|TRBV2|many|-
TGTGCCAGCAGTGAAGGAGGTCAGGGTGTCTATGGCTACACCTTC
CASSEGGQGVYGYTF
>TRBJ1-5|TRBV7-2|-|TRBD1
TGTGCCAGCAGCTTATGGGGGACAGGGGATCAGCCCCAGCATTTT
CASSLWGTGDQPQHF
>TRBJ2-2|TRBV27|few|-
TGTGCCAGCAGTTTCTCGGGCGGGGAGCTGTTTTTT
CASSFSGGELFF
>TRBJ2-7|TRBV5-1|-|-
TGCGCCAGCAGCTTCGCGCAGGAGGATTACGAGCAGTACTTC
CASSFAQEDYEQYF
>TRBJ2-3|TRBV7-6|-|-
TGTGCCAGCAGCCGTCGCACAGATACGCAGTATTTT
CASSRRTDTQYF
>TRBJ1-5|TRBV18|-|-
TGTGCCAGCTCACCAGACAGGTATAGCAATCAGCCCCAGCATTTT
CASSPDRYSNQPQHF
>TRBJ1-3|TRBV27|-|-
TGTGCCAGCAGTTCCTACGGGGGAGCCGGAAACACCATATATTTT
CASSSYGGAGNTIYF
>TRBJ2-2|TRBV13|-|TRBD1
TGTGCCAGCAGCTTAGTGGGACAGCGGTACACCGGGGAGCTGTTTTTT
CASSLVGQRYTGELFF
>TRBJ2-2|TRBV15|once|TRBD1
TGTGCCACCAGCAGCAGGGCTCGACAGGGGGCTTGGGGAATGAACACCGGGGAGCTGTTTTTT
CATSSRARQGAWGMNTGELFF
>TRBJ2-4|TRBV19|-|-
TGTGCCAGTAGTATAGCCCCCCTAGCCAAAAACATTCAGTACTTC
CASSIAPLAKNIQYF
>TRBJ1-5|TRBV29-1|-|-
TGCAGCGTTACGACAGGAATAAATCAGCCCCAGCATTTT
CSVTTGINQPQHF
>TRBJ2-1|TRBV6-1|-|TRBD2
TGTGCCAGCAGCCCGGGGGGAAGCTCCTACAATGAGCAGTTCTTC
CASSPGGSSYNEQFF
>TRBJ1-1|TRBV10-3|-|TRBD1
TGTGCCGCGACAGGGGAGACTGAAGCTTTCTTT
CAATGETEAFF
>TRBJ2-7|TRBV30|-|TRBD1
TGTGCCTGGAGAGTACGGGGACAGATCTCCTACGAGCAGTACTTC
CAWRVRGQISYEQYF
>TRBJ2-5|TRBV9|-|-
TGTGCCAGCAGCGCTACACCCGGGGAGACCCAGTACTTC
CASSATPGETQYF
>TRBJ2-7|TRBV7-2|few|TRBD2
TGTGCCAGCACCTTCAGCGGGAGGAACTACGAGCAGTACTTC
CASTFSGRNYEQYF
>TRBJ2-3|TRBV7-9|once|TRBD2
TGTGCCAGCAGCTTAACCCCCTGGGAGCGGGGGGGAACAGATACGCAGTATTTT
CASSLTPWERGGTDTQYF
>TRBJ2-7|TRBV18|-|TRBD1
TGTGCCAGCTCACTTGGACAGGGGGCGTTCTTCCCGTACGAGCAGTACTTC
CASSLGQGAFFPYEQYF
>TRBJ1-1|TRBV21-1|-|-
TGTGCCAGCAGCAAATGGGATCCCGGGACAGCCAAAGCTTTCTTT
CASSKWDPGTAKAFF
>TRBJ2-1|TRBV9|-|TRBD2
TGTGCCAGCAGCGTGACTAGCGGGGCCTACAATGAGCAGTTCTTC
CASSVTSGAYNEQFF
>TRBJ2-3|TRBV27|-|TRBD2
TGTGCCAGCAAGCGGGAGGGCCTTGGTAATCATACGCAGTATTTT
CASKREGLGNHTQYF
>TRBJ2-7|TRBV30|-|-
TGTGCCTGGAGTGTAGATAAGGGGTCCTACGAGCAGTACTTC
CAWSVDKGSYEQYF
>TRBJ1-4|TRBV6-1|-|-
TGTGCCAGCAGTGAAGCCCTTTATACAGGTTACGAAAAACTGTTTTTT
CASSEALYTGYEKLFF
>TRBJ2-5|TRBV19|-|-
TGTGCCAGTAGTATAGGGGCTAACCGGGAGACCCAGTACTTC
CASSIGANRETQYF
>TRBJ2-1|TRBV18|-|TRBD1
TGTGCCAGCTCACTAACGACAGGGGCGGGTAAAAATGAGCAGTTCTTC
CASSLTTGAGKNEQFF
>TRBJ1-1|TRBV4-1|-|TRBD1
TGCGCCAGCAGCCAAGGGGACAGGGGGCGAAACACTGAAGCTTTCTTT
CASSQGDRGRNTEAFF
>TRBJ2-5|TRBV5-8|once|TRBD2
TGTGCCAGCAGCTCGCTGTATGCGGGAGGCGAAGAGACCCAGTACTTC
CASSSLYAGGEETQYF
>TRBJ1-5|TRBV27|once|-
TGTGCCAGCGGACCAGGAGGTTGGCCCCAGCATTTT
CASGPGGWPQHF
>TRBJ2-7|TRBV5-1|-|-
TGCGCCAGCAGTCCAAGGGCGGGTTTTTCCGATGAGCAGTACTTC
CASSPRAGFSDEQYF
>TRBJ2-3|TRBV5-1|-|TRBD1
TGCGCCAGCAGCCCCGACAGGGGAGGCCTTGATACGCAGTATTTT
CASSPDRGGLDTQYF
>TRBJ2-7|TRBV7-2|once|-
TGTGCCAGCAGCCAACTTCAGGGCTACGAGCAGTACTTC
CASSQLQGYEQYF
>TRBJ2-7|TRBV6-1|once|-
TGTGCCAGCACTCGAGGACAGTCCACCTACGAGCAGTACTTC
CASTRGQSTYEQYF
>TRBJ1-1|TRBV6-1|-|-
TGTGCCAGCAGTGAAGAGGGGGGGTTAGGCCGGAGGAACACTGAAGCTTTCTTT
CASSEEGGLGRRNTEAFF
>TRBJ1-4|TRBV7-9|-|-
TGTGCCAGCAGCTTAGTAACAGTCGTGAATGAAAAACTGTTTTTT
CASSLVTVVNEKLFF